One sample yielded the 18 T cell receptor beta chains listed below, sequenced in a study of T cells after yellow fever vaccination. TCRdb used MiXCR to reprocess the 5' RACE reads, holding one entry per CDR3 protein. The repertoire has some 390,000 distinct CDR3 sequences, around 19% of them found once; the top ten carry about a sixth. Sequenced here: PBMCs, sampled before the yellow fever booster vaccination. These receptor sequences come from a man between 18 and 29 years old who received the YFV17D yellow fever vaccine.

The chain couples TRBV5-1 to TRBJ2-3; possible D gene TRBD2, 6 bases. Germline loops: CDR1 SGHRS, CDR2 YFSETQ. The CDR3 spans 14 residues. V lost 5 bases and J lost 2, with 12 bases in between. The CDR3 loop is CASREGPTTDTQYF. DNA of the CDR3: TGCGCCAGCAGGGAGGGGCCCACCACAGATACGCAGTATTTT.

This clonotype has a handful of counts. V and J are TRBV7-3 and TRBJ2-7; D may correspond to TRBD1 or TRBD2 (6 bases each). The CDR3 runs 15 residues. From germline, CDR1 is SGHTA and CDR2 FQGTGA. Trimming took off 5 bases at V and 4 bases at J, with 18 bases between the two ends. The CDR3 loop is CASSRFGGGQYEQYF. The CDR3 bases are TGTGCCAGCAGCCGATTTGGTGGGGGGCAATACGAGCAGTACTTC.

This clonotype appeared a few times. This rearrangement joins TRBV14 to TRBJ2-1; D might be TRBD1 (6 bases). V was pared by 3 bases and J by 10 bases, with 7 bases between. The germline gives CDR1 SGHDN, CDR2 FVKESK. The CDR3 extends over 11 amino acids. This CDR3 reads CASSQGTEQFF. The CDR3, as DNA: TGTGCCAGCAGCCAGGGGACAGAGCAGTTCTTC.

This clonotype was detected ten times or more. The CDR3 sequence: CASSQGLVVSYEQYF. The CDR3 DNA reads TGCGCCAGCAGCCAAGGACTAGTGGTCTCCTACGAGCAGTACTTC. This chain joins TRBV4-1 and TRBJ2-7; perhaps TRBD2 as D (6 bases). CDR1 MGHRA and CDR2 YSYEKL come from the germline V gene. The V gene lost 1 base and the J gene lost 0 bases, with 10 bases spanning the gap. The CDR3 is 15 amino acids.

This clonotype came up a few times. The gene calls are TRBV7-7 and TRBJ2-3; D is possibly TRBD2 (6 bases). The CDR3 covers 13 residues. Germline V lookup: CDR1 SSHAT, CDR2 FNYEAQ (reference sequence). V lost 2 bases and J lost 6, with 9 bases in between. CDR3 loop: CASSLWGTDTQYF. Here the CDR3 DNA reads TGTGCCAGCAGCTTATGGGGGACTGATACGCAGTATTTT.

This clonotype was recorded a few times. The chain carries TRBV6-5 and TRBJ2-5; 7 bases are shared with TRBD2. Germline V gene lookup returns CDR1 MNHEY and CDR2 SVGAGI. CDR3 size: 14 residues. Trimming took 4 bases from V and 5 from J; bases not matched to a gene: 7. The CDR3 region is CASSSQRGLETQYF. DNA for the CDR3: TGTGCCAGCAGTTCCCAGCGGGGCTTGGAGACCCAGTACTTC.

This clonotype was counted only a few times. The chain carries TRBV20-1 and TRBJ1-6, with 9 bases fitting TRBD1. After removal of 4 bases from V and 10 bases from J, the junction contained 11 bases not matched to a gene. This CDR3 has 15 residues. Germline CDR1 reads DFQATT; CDR2 reads SNEGSKA (reference sequence). CDR3 loop: CSATTAGTGRSPLHF. CDR3 DNA: TGCAGTGCTACTACAGCCGGGACAGGGCGCTCACCCCTCCACTTT.

This clonotype was seen only a few times. The chain combines TRBV4-1 with TRBJ2-1, with D perhaps matching TRBD1 (6 bases). Trimming left V 1 base short and J 10 bases short, with 14 bases between. The CDR3 covers 14 residues. Germline V gene sequence: CDR1 MGHRA, CDR2 YSYEKL. The CDR3 here is CASSQARAGDEQFF. In nucleotides, the CDR3 is TGCGCCAGCAGCCAAGCCAGGGCAGGGGACGAGCAGTTCTTC.

This clonotype was picked up a small number of times. This chain links TRBV29-1 with TRBJ2-3, with 8 bases identical to TRBD2. CDR3 length: 14 residues. Germline assignment: CDR1 SQVTM and CDR2 ANQGSEA. Trimming cost V 7 bases and J 2 bases; bases outside gene matches: 8. The CDR3 DNA follows: TGCAGCGCACGAGCGGGGGCCTTCACAGATACGCAGTATTTT. The encoded protein is CSARAGAFTDTQYF.

This chain's CDR3 is CAISGLADYNEQFF. The DNA of the CDR3 is TGTGCCATCAGTGGACTAGCGGACTATAATGAGCAGTTCTTC. This chain links TRBV10-3 with TRBJ2-1; 9 nucleotides match TRBD2. Trimming cost V 4 bases and J 7 bases; bases outside gene matches: 5. The CDR3 extends over 14 amino acids. The germline gives CDR1 ENHRY, CDR2 SYGVKD.

Regarding this clonotype: The junction departs from germline at one end; a sequencing error may be responsible. The V and J genes are TRBV12-3 or TRBV12-4 and TRBJ2-7; D uncertain. The CDR3 sequence is 13 residues long. The CDR3 reads CASSFGSTYDQYF. CDR3 sequence (DNA): TGTGCCAGCAGTTTTGGCAGCACCTACGATCAGTACTTC.

The chain carries TRBV4-1 and TRBJ1-1, with 8 bases lining up with TRBD1. Looked up from germline, CDR1 is MGHRA and CDR2 is YSYEKL. After removal of 3 bases from V and 3 bases from J, the junction contained 3 bases not matched to a gene. This CDR3 contains 14 residues. The CDR3 region is CASSHWTGHTEAFF. The CDR3 nucleotides read TGCGCCAGCAGCCACTGGACAGGGCACACTGAAGCTTTCTTT.

V and J are TRBV6-5 and TRBJ2-3; D gene unclear. The V gene lost 0 bases and the J gene lost 3 bases, with 10 bases spanning the gap. Looked up from germline, CDR1 is MNHEY and CDR2 is SVGAGI. The CDR3 runs to 15 residues. The CDR3 loop reads CASSYSFRSTDTQYF. Written as DNA, the CDR3 is TGTGCCAGCAGTTACTCTTTCCGTTCTACAGATACGCAGTATTTT.

The gene calls are TRBV20-1 and TRBJ1-6; TRBD1 might be the D (6 bases). This CDR3 is built from 14 residues. Trimming shortened V by 0 bases and J by 7 bases, and 10 bases separated the two germline ends. Germline V gives CDR1 DFQATT, CDR2 SNEGSKA (reference sequence). CDR3 in amino acids: CSARDARGNSPLHF. The DNA for the CDR3 is TGCAGTGCTAGAGATGCAAGGGGGAATTCACCCCTCCACTTT.

This clonotype was picked up a small number of times. V is TRBV18 and J is TRBJ2-7; 7 bases line up with TRBD1. The V segment lost 3 bases and the J segment 3 bases; nucleotides outside the gene matches: 5. Germline CDR1 is KGHSH and CDR2 is LQKENI. The CDR3 is made up of 14 amino acids. The CDR3 region is CASSPPGTVYEQYF. CDR3 coding DNA: TGTGCCAGCTCACCCCCCGGGACAGTCTACGAGCAGTACTTC.

This clonotype was detected a few times. The rearrangement links TRBV7-9 to TRBJ2-5; D not resolved. The CDR3 runs 14 residues. Trimming cost V 1 base and J 3 bases, with 9 bases left between them. Germline V gene lookup returns CDR1 SEHNR and CDR2 FQNEAQ (reference sequence). CDR3 region: CASSLDAWEETQYF. The CDR3 DNA sequence: TGTGCCAGCAGCTTAGACGCGTGGGAAGAGACCCAGTACTTC.

The sample holds many counts of this clonotype. The chain recombines TRBV9 with TRBJ2-6, with D unclear. V shed 3 bases and J shed 0 bases, with 4 bases lying between them. CDR1 is SGDLS and CDR2 is YYNGEE in the germline V gene. There are 14 residues in the CDR3. CDR3 in amino acids: CASSADSGANVLTF. CDR3 DNA: TGTGCCAGCAGCGCGGACTCTGGGGCCAACGTCCTGACTTTC. Full variable domain (rest looked up from reference TRBV9 and TRBJ2-6): DSGVTQTPKHLITATGQRVTLRCSPRSGDLSVYWYQQSLDQGLQFLIQYYNGEERAKGNILERFSAQQFPDLHSELNLSSLELGDSALYFCASSADSGANVLTFGAGSRLTVL.

The chain carries TRBV10-3 and TRBJ2-1, with 11 bases fitting TRBD2. V lost 4 bases to trimming and J lost 10 bases; unmatched junction nucleotides: 6. This CDR3 contains 14 residues. Germline CDR1 reads ENHRY; CDR2 reads SYGVKD. The CDR3 nucleotides are TGTGCCATCAGTGTTAGCGGGGGGGCCTGGGAGCAGTTCTTC. This encodes CAISVSGGAWEQFF.